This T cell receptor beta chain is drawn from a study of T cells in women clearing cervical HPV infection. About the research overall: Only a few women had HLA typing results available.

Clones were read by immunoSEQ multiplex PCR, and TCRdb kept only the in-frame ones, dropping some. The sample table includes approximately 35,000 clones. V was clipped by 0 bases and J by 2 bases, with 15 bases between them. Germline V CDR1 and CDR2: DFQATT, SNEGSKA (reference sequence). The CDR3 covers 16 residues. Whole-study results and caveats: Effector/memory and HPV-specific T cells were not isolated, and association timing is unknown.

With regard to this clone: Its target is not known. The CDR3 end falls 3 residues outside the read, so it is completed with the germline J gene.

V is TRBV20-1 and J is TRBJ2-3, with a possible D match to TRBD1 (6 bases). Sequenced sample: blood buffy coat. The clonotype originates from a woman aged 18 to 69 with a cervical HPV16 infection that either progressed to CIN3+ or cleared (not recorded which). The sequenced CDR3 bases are TGCAGTGCTAGAGATCCCTTGACAGGAACCACAGATACG. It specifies CSARDPLTGTTDT. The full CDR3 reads CSARDPLTGTTDTQYF.